This entry is about one TCR beta chain. The sample belongs to a study of blood T cell repertoires in COVID-19. Study-wide background: Sites across the United States, Italy and Spain contributed samples from acute and convalescent COVID-19.

Germline loops: CDR1 SGHTA, CDR2 FQGNSA. The CDR3 has 15 amino acids. V lost 3 bases and J 7 bases, leaving 13 bases between the germline ends. This table comes from immunoSEQ multiplex PCR, and its TCRdb copy is limited to in-frame clones, with some not included. The table includes around 390,000 clones, more than 75% detected once. Living in about two dozen US areas, the participants were between roughly 18 and 90 years of age. Recovery among Cohort 3 donors was established by two negative PCRs, clearance, or symptom resolution. The sequence was obtained from a woman aged 45 to 65 who had recovered from COVID-19. Sequenced material: PBMCs or T cells enriched from blood (not recorded which). The rearrangement links TRBV7-2 to TRBJ1-6; possibly TRBD1 for D (5 bases). The CDR3 loop reads CASSFWAGKNSPLHF. Here the CDR3 DNA reads TGTGCCAGCAGCTTCTGGGCAGGGAAGAATTCACCCCTCCACTTT.